A single T cell receptor beta chain is shown here with its context. This CDR3 comprises 15 residues. The V gene's germline CDR1 is SNHLY and CDR2 FYNNEI. Germline trimming cut 0 bases from V and 5 bases from J; bases unmatched to any gene: 5. These data belong to a study of glioma-infiltrating T cells after dendritic cell vaccination. Across the whole study: Samples are from glioblastoma patients in Phase I and II dendritic cell vaccine trials. Dendritic cells derived from monocytes and pulsed with autologous tumor lysate formed the vaccine.

The PCR used 60 V beta and 13 J beta primers. Generated by immunoSEQ multiplex PCR, the TCRdb table keeps only in-frame clones and is missing some. The sample has tens of thousands of clones, 80% to 85% seen once. The chain couples TRBV2 to TRBJ1-2; TRBD1 matches at 8 bases. The clonotype originates from a human donor with glioblastoma. This specimen consisted of blood, obtained before dendritic cell vaccination. The DNA of the CDR3 is TGTGCCAGCAGTGAAGCCGGACAGGGCGGGTATGGCTACACCTTC. Protein product: CASSEAGQGGYGYTF. The full variable domain, its missing parts supplied by reference TRBV2 and TRBJ1-2, is EPEVTQTPSHQVTQMGQEVILRCVPISNHLYFYWYRQILGQKVEFLVSFYNNEISEKSEIFDDQFSVERPDGSNFTLKIRSTKLEDSAMYFCASSEAGQGGYGYTFGSGTRLTVV.